A selection of T cell receptor beta chains follows, all from one sample in a study of cytomegalovirus exposure and HLA in healthy donors. Assay: immunoSEQ multiplex PCR; the TCRdb copy retains only in-frame clones and omits some. The sample gives 150,000 to 200,000 clones, approximately 96% of which show up once; around 0.9% is in the top ten. Material for sequencing was PBMCs. These receptors all stem from a woman between 18 and 29 years old in good health and CMV-seronegative. Both conserved end residues are part of each CDR3. A D gene is named only where the DNA matches it firmly. Rows give clone size only sometimes, using once, few, many, or a class for an expanded clone.

. | TRBD1 | TRBJ1-1 | TRBV7-2 | TGTGCCAGCAGCTACGGGACAGCGAACACTGAAGCTTTCTTT | CASSYGTANTEAFF
. | . | TRBJ2-5 | TRBV27 | TGTGCCAGCAGAACGGGAGCCTTGAGGCGAGAGACCCAGTACTTC | CASRTGALRRETQYF
. | . | TRBJ2-7 | TRBV2 | TGTGCCAGCAGTGCCACCGGGTTACAAAGCTCCTACGAGCAGTACTTC | CASSATGLQSSYEQYF
. | TRBD1 | TRBJ1-5 | TRBV19 | TGTGCCAGTAGTATTGACAGGGGGAGGAATCAGCCCCAGCATTTT | CASSIDRGRNQPQHF
once | TRBD1 | TRBJ2-2 | TRBV27 | TGTGCCAGCAGTTGGACAGGGGGCGTCTCAGGGGAGCTGTTTTTT | CASSWTGGVSGELFF
. | TRBD2 | TRBJ2-1 | TRBV6-5 | TGTGCCAGCAGGGCTAGCGGGGGGGCCCCTGAGCAGTTCTTC | CASRASGGAPEQFF
. | . | TRBJ2-3 | TRBV6-6 | TGTGCCAGCAGTTACTCGACTCTAGGCGCCGATACGCAGTATTTT | CASSYSTLGADTQYF
. | . | TRBJ2-2 | TRBV5-1 | TGCGCCAGCAGCTTGGCCCCAGGGTCCACCGGGGAGCTGTTTTTT | CASSLAPGSTGELFF
. | . | TRBJ1-5 | TRBV4-3 | TGCGCCAGCAGCCAAGATCTTAGCAATCAGCCCCAGCATTTT | CASSQDLSNQPQHF
. | TRBD1 | TRBJ2-7 | TRBV4-3 | TGCGCCAGCAGCTGGGGACAGGGAAGCTCCTACGAGCAGTACTTC | CASSWGQGSSYEQYF
once | TRBD1 | TRBJ1-2 | TRBV5-1 | TGCGCCAGCAGCCTCGCTGCCGGGACAGGGGTTGGCTATGGCTACACCTTC | CASSLAAGTGVGYGYTF
. | . | TRBJ2-7 | TRBV18 | TGTGCCAGCTCACTCCAGGGGTACAGTACCTACGAGCAGTACTTC | CASSLQGYSTYEQYF
. | TRBD1 | TRBJ1-2 | TRBV10-1 | TGCGCCAGCAGAAACAAGACGGACAGGGAAGCCACCTATGGCTACACCTTC | CASRNKTDREATYGYTF
once | TRBD1 | TRBJ2-3 | TRBV7-2 | TGTGCCAGCAGCCGGGACAGTAGCACAGATACGCAGTATTTT | CASSRDSSTDTQYF
once | . | TRBJ1-2 | TRBV27 | TGTGCCAGCAGTCCATCCGGGACAACCAATGGCTACACCTTC | CASSPSGTTNGYTF
. | . | TRBJ2-7 | TRBV23-1 | TGCGCCAGCAGTCCCCCCCCAGGGCAGGTCAAGTACGAGCAGTACTTC | CASSPPPGQVKYEQYF
. | . | TRBJ1-1 | TRBV19 | TGTGCCAGTAGTATCGGGCCAGGGCGGTACACTGAAGCTTTCTTT | CASSIGPGRYTEAFF
. | . | TRBJ1-2 | TRBV2 | TGTGCCAGCAGTGATGTGCGGGGGGTTAATGGCTACACCTTC | CASSDVRGVNGYTF
. | . | TRBJ2-5 | TRBV18 | TGTGCCAGCTCACCAGGGAGGCAAGAGACCCAGTACTTC | CASSPGRQETQYF
once | . | TRBJ1-6 | TRBV2 | TGTGCCAGCAGGTCGGAGGGAACTTATAATTCACCCCTCCACTTT | CASRSEGTYNSPLHF
. | . | TRBJ1-2 | TRBV4-2 | TGTGCCAGCAGCCCCGGGGGTGACTATGGCTACACCTTC | CASSPGGDYGYTF
. | TRBD1 | TRBJ2-3 | TRBV29-1 | TGCAGCGTGGACAGGGAAGGCACAGATACGCAGTATTTT | CSVDREGTDTQYF
. | . | TRBJ2-1 | TRBV4-2 | TGTGCCAGCAGCCAGCATAATTCCGGGCAGTTCTTC | CASSQHNSGQFF
. | . | TRBJ1-2 | TRBV10-3 | TGTGCCATCAGAGGGGGTGAGGTCTATGGCTACACCTTC | CAIRGGEVYGYTF
. | . | TRBJ2-5 | TRBV7-8 | TGTGCCAGCAGCTTTCCCTCCGGACAGTCCCAAGAGACCCAGTACTTC | CASSFPSGQSQETQYF
once | . | TRBJ1-2 | TRBV14 | TGTGCCAGCAGCCGAGGACTGATAACCTATGGCTACACCTTC | CASSRGLITYGYTF
. | . | TRBJ2-7 | TRBV11-2 | TGTGCCAGCAGCTTACATTTGTTCGCGGGCTCCTACGAGCAGTACTTC | CASSLHLFAGSYEQYF
. | . | TRBJ2-7 | TRBV6-5 | TGTGCCAGCAGTTACCTTCAGGGTAAGGAGGAGCAGTACTTC | CASSYLQGKEEQYF
. | . | TRBJ2-5 | TRBV4-1 | TGCGCCAGCAGCCAGGACAGCTACCAAGAGACCCAGTACTTC | CASSQDSYQETQYF
. | . | TRBJ2-7 | TRBV13 | TGTGCCAGCAGCTCCATTAGCTCCTACGAGCAGTACTTC | CASSSISSYEQYF
. | . | TRBJ2-7 | TRBV5-6 | TGTGCCAGCAGCTTGGGTCGGACAAACGAGCAGTACTTC | CASSLGRTNEQYF
. | TRBD1 | TRBJ2-7 | TRBV14 | TGTGCCAGCAGCCAAAAGCCTTGGACAGGGGTTAATACCGACGAGCAGTACTTC | CASSQKPWTGVNTDEQYF
. | . | TRBJ2-5 | TRBV10-3 | TGTGCCATCAGGGGGGGTACCCAAGAGACCCAGTACTTC | CAIRGGTQETQYF
. | TRBD2 | TRBJ2-1 | TRBV6-5 | TGTGCCAGCACTTACTCTAGCGGGGGGATACAGTTCTTC | CASTYSSGGIQFF
. | . | TRBJ1-1 | TRBV6-5 | TGTGCCAGCAGTTATCCAACTGAAGCTTTCTTT | CASSYPTEAFF
. | . | TRBJ2-2 | TRBV27 | TGTGCCAGCAGTTTGCGGCCAGTGGCCGGGGAGCTGTTTTTT | CASSLRPVAGELFF
. | . | TRBJ1-2 | TRBV30 | TGTGCCTGGAGTATTAACAGTAAAACGTATGGCTACACCTTC | CAWSINSKTYGYTF
once | . | TRBJ2-2 | TRBV25-1 | TGTGCCAGCGGCTGGTACACCGGGGAGCTGTTTTTT | CASGWYTGELFF
. | TRBD1 | TRBJ2-2 | TRBV5-6 | TGTGCCAGCAGCCCCGGGACAGGGGTTATCGGGGAGCTGTTTTTT | CASSPGTGVIGELFF
. | . | TRBJ2-3 | TRBV4-3 | TGCGCCAGCAGCCAAATATTTTACCTAGCACAGTTCGATACGCAGTATTTT | CASSQIFYLAQFDTQYF
once | . | TRBJ2-4 | TRBV18 | TGTGCCAGCTCACCAGACCCAGGGGTGGGCATTCAGTACTTC | CASSPDPGVGIQYF
. | . | TRBJ2-7 | TRBV5-1 | TGCGCCAGCAGCTTGGCGGGGGGCCAATCCTACGAGCAGTACTTC | CASSLAGGQSYEQYF
. | TRBD1 | TRBJ1-4 | TRBV19 | TGTGCCAGTTCGGACAGGGGAGAAAAACTGTTTTTT | CASSDRGEKLFF
. | . | TRBJ1-2 | TRBV27 | TGTGCCAGCAGTCCGGACAGCTATGGCTACACCTTC | CASSPDSYGYTF
. | TRBD1 | TRBJ2-7 | TRBV5-1 | TGCGCCAGCAGCGGCGGGACAGGGGTCTACGAGCAGTACTTC | CASSGGTGVYEQYF
. | . | TRBJ1-6 | TRBV7-6 | TGTGCCAGCAGCTTACGGGATTCACCCCTCCACTTT | CASSLRDSPLHF
. | . | TRBJ1-1 | TRBV29-1 | TGCAGCGTGCCACAGGACATGAACACTGAAGCTTTCTTT | CSVPQDMNTEAFF
. | . | TRBJ2-1 | TRBV18 | TGTGCCAGCTCATCAAACCTGGGGAGTAGCTCCTACAATGAGCAGTTCTTC | CASSSNLGSSSYNEQFF
. | . | TRBJ1-1 | TRBV4-3 | TGCGCCAGCAGCCAAGTCCCGCGTCCCGCCCCCGGGACTGAAGCTTTCTTT | CASSQVPRPAPGTEAFF
. | . | TRBJ1-2 | TRBV19 | TGTGCCAGTAGTATCGTGGACGGGGGAGACTATGGCTACACCTTC | CASSIVDGGDYGYTF
. | . | TRBJ1-1 | TRBV5-1 | TGCGCCAGCAGCTTGGCCGGGTCAGGGCTTGAAGCTTTCTTT | CASSLAGSGLEAFF
. | . | TRBJ1-4 | TRBV2 | TGTGCCAGCTGCGGGGGCACTAATGAAAAACTGTTTTTT | CASCGGTNEKLFF
. | TRBD2 | TRBJ2-5 | TRBV11-2 | TGTGCCAGCAGCTTAGGCAGCCTAGCGGGGGGGGAGACCCAGTACTTC | CASSLGSLAGGETQYF
. | . | TRBJ1-5 | TRBV27 | TGTGCCAGCAGTTCAGCGGATTATAGCAATCAGCCCCAGCATTTT | CASSSADYSNQPQHF
. | TRBD1 | TRBJ2-7 | TRBV7-2 | TGTGCCAGCAGCAACCGGGACAGGGGTTACGAGCAGTACTTC | CASSNRDRGYEQYF
. | TRBD1 | TRBJ2-2 | TRBV6-1 | TGTGCCAGCAGTCCCGGGACAGGGGGCTCCGGGGAGCTGTTTTTT | CASSPGTGGSGELFF
once | . | TRBJ1-1 | TRBV5-6 | TGTGCCAGCAGCACCCCGGACAAGGTTGAAGCTTTCTTT | CASSTPDKVEAFF